This is a list of T cell receptor beta chains from one sample in a study of cytomegalovirus exposure and HLA in healthy donors. Repertoires were generated with immunoSEQ multiplex PCR, while TCRdb's copy carries only in-frame clones and drops some. This sample has some 120,000 clones; around three quarters occur once, and the top ten carry 5% to 6.5%. Sequences were obtained from PBMCs. These receptors all come from a man in his thirties or forties in good health and CMV-seronegative. Both conserved end residues are part of each CDR3. The D gene is left open where the match is weak. Clone size appears in some rows only: once, few, many, or a class for an expanded clone.

v_call,j_call,d_call,clone_size,cdr3_aa,cdr3_nt
TRBV28,TRBJ2-1,NA,NA,CASSSGTTNSYNEQFF,TGTGCCAGCAGTTCGGGAACTACCAACTCCTACAATGAGCAGTTCTTC
TRBV27,TRBJ2-5,TRBD2,NA,CATVPAGLAGGGTQYF,TGTGCAACCGTTCCAGCGGGACTAGCGGGAGGGGGGACCCAGTACTTC
TRBV5-4,TRBJ1-1,NA,few,CASSWVGGTEAFF,TGTGCCAGCAGCTGGGTGGGGGGCACTGAAGCTTTCTTT
TRBV15,TRBJ2-1,NA,few,CATSRARPTYNEQFF,TGTGCCACCAGCAGAGCTAGACCTACATACAATGAGCAGTTCTTC
TRBV7-8,TRBJ2-7,TRBD2,NA,CASSLTGGKLTYEQYF,TGTGCCAGCAGCTTAACGGGGGGTAAATTGACCTACGAGCAGTACTTC
TRBV13,TRBJ1-6,TRBD1,NA,CASSLDRGINSPLHF,TGTGCCAGCAGCCTGGACAGGGGAATAAACTCACCCCTCCACTTT
TRBV5-1,TRBJ2-7,NA,once,CASSTGTIKDLEQYF,TGCGCCAGCAGCACCGGGACAATCAAGGATCTCGAGCAGTACTTC
TRBV30,TRBJ1-5,TRBD1,NA,CAWSVGGEQPQHF,TGTGCCTGGAGTGTAGGGGGCGAGCAGCCCCAGCATTTT
TRBV7-3,TRBJ2-6,NA,NA,CASSLGGGKRANVLTF,TGTGCCAGCAGCTTAGGGGGCGGAAAGAGGGCCAACGTCCTGACTTTC
TRBV7-2,TRBJ2-1,NA,NA,CASSLGGRPSYNEQFF,TGTGCCAGCAGCTTAGGAGGAAGGCCTTCGTACAATGAGCAGTTCTTC
TRBV4-3,TRBJ1-5,TRBD1,NA,CASSMDRGLRGNQPQHF,TGCGCCAGCAGCATGGACAGGGGGCTCAGAGGCAATCAGCCCCAGCATTTT
TRBV30,TRBJ1-4,NA,NA,CAWSVMEEEKLVF,TGTGCCTGGAGTGTAATGGAGGAGGAAAAACTGGTTTTT
TRBV19,TRBJ2-3,NA,NA,CASTNTWDSTDTQYF,TGTGCCAGTACCAACACTTGGGACTCCACAGATACGCAGTATTTT